These T cell receptor beta chains were read from a single sample in a study of blood T cell repertoires in COVID-19. The protocol was immunoSEQ multiplex PCR, while the TCRdb copy is restricted to in-frame clones and leaves out a portion. This sample has 300,000 to 400,000 clones, with 80% to 90% found just once. The material sequenced was peripheral blood. Receptor source: a man aged 45 to 65 with active or convalescent COVID-19. The CDR3 runs from the conserved cysteine through the conserved F or W. Fields, in order: J gene, V gene, CDR3 length, clone size, CDR3 protein. Some rows have no size entry. The others give once, few or many, or a class for an expanded clone.

j_call: TRBJ1-3
v_call: TRBV7-2
cdr3_length: 17
clone_size: -
cdr3_aa: CASRLGPGTGAGNTIYF

j_call: TRBJ2-7
v_call: TRBV6-1
cdr3_length: 14
clone_size: -
cdr3_aa: CASSEDRGRHEQYF

j_call: TRBJ2-3
v_call: TRBV18
cdr3_length: 15
clone_size: -
cdr3_aa: CASSPPGQVTDTQYF

j_call: TRBJ2-4
v_call: TRBV2
cdr3_length: 18
clone_size: once
cdr3_aa: CASSEFGGAVLAKNIQYF

j_call: TRBJ2-7
v_call: TRBV27
cdr3_length: 15
clone_size: -
cdr3_aa: CASSSSWTVQGEQYF

j_call: TRBJ1-2
v_call: TRBV18
cdr3_length: 17
clone_size: -
cdr3_aa: CASSPPPTGQTTNGYTF

j_call: TRBJ1-1
v_call: TRBV6-2/TRBV6-3
cdr3_length: 15
clone_size: -
cdr3_aa: CASSYSGQGDTEAFF

j_call: TRBJ2-2
v_call: TRBV3-1/TRBV3-2
cdr3_length: 15
clone_size: -
cdr3_aa: CASSGGLADTGELFF

j_call: TRBJ1-2
v_call: TRBV7-9
cdr3_length: 15
clone_size: -
cdr3_aa: CASSLSPQVGYGYTF

j_call: TRBJ2-7
v_call: TRBV5-5
cdr3_length: 14
clone_size: once
cdr3_aa: CASSSGQGNYEQYF

j_call: TRBJ1-1
v_call: TRBV28
cdr3_length: 14
clone_size: -
cdr3_aa: CASRSGAFDTEAFF

j_call: TRBJ2-1
v_call: TRBV19
cdr3_length: 15
clone_size: -
cdr3_aa: CASSWTSGRGAEQFF

j_call: TRBJ2-5
v_call: TRBV11-2
cdr3_length: 16
clone_size: -
cdr3_aa: CASSPELAVIQETQYF

j_call: TRBJ1-1
v_call: TRBV5-1
cdr3_length: 15
clone_size: -
cdr3_aa: CASSPLWAGNTEAFF

j_call: TRBJ1-1
v_call: TRBV28
cdr3_length: 12
clone_size: -
cdr3_aa: CASSRSFTEAFF

j_call: TRBJ1-2
v_call: TRBV7-2
cdr3_length: 17
clone_size: once
cdr3_aa: CASSLDTGSGANYGYTF

j_call: TRBJ2-1
v_call: TRBV11-3
cdr3_length: 16
clone_size: once
cdr3_aa: CASSLAGTGAYNEQFF

j_call: TRBJ2-2
v_call: TRBV7-3
cdr3_length: 12
clone_size: -
cdr3_aa: CASSLMDRELFF

j_call: TRBJ2-7
v_call: TRBV27
cdr3_length: 13
clone_size: -
cdr3_aa: CASAPGGGYEQYF

j_call: TRBJ1-1
v_call: TRBV25-1
cdr3_length: 16
clone_size: -
cdr3_aa: CASRNDRAGPETEAFF

j_call: TRBJ1-1
v_call: TRBV24-1
cdr3_length: 14
clone_size: -
cdr3_aa: CATSDDRQDTEAFF

j_call: TRBJ2-1
v_call: TRBV18
cdr3_length: 15
clone_size: -
cdr3_aa: CASSPPSAAYNEQFF

j_call: TRBJ1-1
v_call: TRBV28
cdr3_length: 14
clone_size: -
cdr3_aa: CASSSGQGNTEAFF

j_call: TRBJ1-5
v_call: TRBV7-8
cdr3_length: 17
clone_size: -
cdr3_aa: CASSLVRGIAIDQPQHF

j_call: TRBJ2-1
v_call: TRBV5-1
cdr3_length: 14
clone_size: -
cdr3_aa: CASSPLPGGDEQFF

j_call: TRBJ1-1
v_call: TRBV30
cdr3_length: 15
clone_size: -
cdr3_aa: CAGNRGRGMNTEAFF

j_call: TRBJ1-5
v_call: TRBV11-3
cdr3_length: 11
clone_size: -
cdr3_aa: CARTDYQPQHF

j_call: TRBJ1-1
v_call: TRBV5-1
cdr3_length: 15
clone_size: -
cdr3_aa: CASSVTGTANTEAFF

j_call: TRBJ1-2
v_call: TRBV2
cdr3_length: 14
clone_size: -
cdr3_aa: CASSLQGGASGYTF

j_call: TRBJ2-2
v_call: TRBV7-3
cdr3_length: 15
clone_size: -
cdr3_aa: CASSFSPQRGGELFF

j_call: TRBJ1-6
v_call: TRBV4-3
cdr3_length: 17
clone_size: -
cdr3_aa: CASSQDKDRAGYSPLHF

j_call: TRBJ2-7
v_call: TRBV7-2
cdr3_length: 14
clone_size: -
cdr3_aa: CASSLRDRGYEQYF

j_call: TRBJ1-2
v_call: TRBV3-1/TRBV3-2
cdr3_length: 16
clone_size: -
cdr3_aa: CASSQRRGRGNYGYTF

j_call: TRBJ1-5
v_call: TRBV6-2/TRBV6-3
cdr3_length: 12
clone_size: -
cdr3_aa: CASSYPSQPQHF

j_call: TRBJ2-2
v_call: TRBV27
cdr3_length: 16
clone_size: -
cdr3_aa: CASSFGSLANTGELFF

j_call: TRBJ2-7
v_call: TRBV28
cdr3_length: 13
clone_size: -
cdr3_aa: CASTTGYSYEQYF

j_call: TRBJ2-7
v_call: TRBV18
cdr3_length: 18
clone_size: -
cdr3_aa: CASSPRPGIGTGDYEQYF

j_call: TRBJ1-6
v_call: TRBV18
cdr3_length: 16
clone_size: -
cdr3_aa: CASSPTGAGVGSPLHF

j_call: TRBJ1-2
v_call: TRBV28
cdr3_length: 13
clone_size: -
cdr3_aa: CASSLGAVYGYTF

j_call: TRBJ1-5
v_call: TRBV6-6
cdr3_length: 15
clone_size: -
cdr3_aa: CASSFLDRGRQPQHF

j_call: TRBJ1-2
v_call: TRBV28
cdr3_length: 15
clone_size: -
cdr3_aa: CASSWDRGRIYGYTF

j_call: TRBJ1-2
v_call: TRBV28
cdr3_length: 13
clone_size: -
cdr3_aa: CASRSPPQGSYTF

j_call: TRBJ1-1
v_call: TRBV3-1/TRBV3-2
cdr3_length: 15
clone_size: -
cdr3_aa: CASSQDWYSSTEAFF

j_call: TRBJ2-1
v_call: TRBV9
cdr3_length: 16
clone_size: once
cdr3_aa: CASSVGLAEPYNEQFF

j_call: TRBJ2-7
v_call: TRBV21-1
cdr3_length: 19
clone_size: few
cdr3_aa: CASSKGADRPREGSYEQYF

j_call: TRBJ2-7
v_call: TRBV10-3
cdr3_length: 14
clone_size: -
cdr3_aa: CALGTSGSVYEQYF

j_call: TRBJ2-2
v_call: TRBV7-2
cdr3_length: 18
clone_size: -
cdr3_aa: CASSLEYGGRFSTGELFF

j_call: TRBJ2-2
v_call: TRBV5-1
cdr3_length: 14
clone_size: -
cdr3_aa: CASRLAGDTGELFF

j_call: TRBJ2-2
v_call: TRBV2
cdr3_length: 13
clone_size: once
cdr3_aa: CASNSGEVVELFF

j_call: TRBJ1-2
v_call: TRBV5-1
cdr3_length: 13
clone_size: -
cdr3_aa: CASSFQTAGGYTF

j_call: TRBJ2-1
v_call: TRBV11-2
cdr3_length: 16
clone_size: -
cdr3_aa: CASSRGEWGDSHEQFF

j_call: TRBJ1-1
v_call: TRBV4-3
cdr3_length: 13
clone_size: -
cdr3_aa: CASSQDWRNEAFF

j_call: TRBJ2-7
v_call: TRBV7-8
cdr3_length: 16
clone_size: -
cdr3_aa: CASSLVYDRMAGEQYF

j_call: TRBJ1-2
v_call: TRBV6-1
cdr3_length: 14
clone_size: -
cdr3_aa: CASSELNPGYGYTF

j_call: TRBJ2-7
v_call: TRBV6-5
cdr3_length: 14
clone_size: -
cdr3_aa: CASSTRQGSYEQYF

j_call: TRBJ2-5
v_call: TRBV11-1
cdr3_length: 13
clone_size: -
cdr3_aa: CASSLGLQETQYF

j_call: TRBJ2-6
v_call: TRBV10-1
cdr3_length: 15
clone_size: -
cdr3_aa: CASSADRAGANVLTF

j_call: TRBJ1-2
v_call: TRBV2
cdr3_length: 14
clone_size: -
cdr3_aa: CASDPGQRNYGYTF

j_call: TRBJ1-2
v_call: TRBV3-1/TRBV3-2
cdr3_length: 16
clone_size: -
cdr3_aa: CASSQDLDREWYGYTF